A single sample is the source of the 16 T cell receptor beta chains below, sequenced in a study of blood T cell repertoires in COVID-19. Profiling relied on immunoSEQ multiplex PCR, and the TCRdb table lists in-frame clones only, not all of them. The table includes roughly 300,000 clones, nearly 90% detected once. The sequenced sample consisted of peripheral blood. Source of these receptors: a man in his late teens or twenties with active or convalescent COVID-19.

The chain links TRBV5-8 to TRBJ2-1; perhaps TRBD2 as D (6 bases). This CDR3 is built from 15 residues. The V end lost 4 bases, the J end lost 7 bases, and 18 bases lay between the germline ends. Per germline, CDR1 SGHTS and CDR2 YDEGEE. Here the CDR3 DNA reads TGTGCCAGCAGCCGCCTTGGGGGGACGGCGAATGAGCAGTTCTTC. Translating gives CASSRLGGTANEQFF.

This chain links TRBV6-5 with TRBJ1-1; TRBD1 is a possible D gene (6 bases). Germline V lookup: CDR1 MNHEY, CDR2 SVGAGI. This CDR3 region has 13 residues. V was pared by 5 bases and J by 0 bases, with 7 bases between. CDR3 amino acids: CASSTGMNTEAFF. In DNA, the CDR3 is TGTGCCAGCAGTACAGGGATGAACACTGAAGCTTTCTTT.

This clone was recorded only once. The chain has TRBV9 and TRBJ2-3; D not certain. Trimming removed 3 bases at V and 6 bases at J, with 14 bases between. Germline CDR1 and CDR2: SGDLS and YYNGEE. The length of the CDR3 is 14 residues. The CDR3 sequence is CASSEPLNADTQYF. CDR3 DNA sequence: TGTGCCAGCAGCGAGCCCCTCAATGCGGATACGCAGTATTTT. The whole variable domain, filled in from reference TRBV9 and TRBJ2-3, reads DSGVTQTPKHLITATGQRVTLRCSPRSGDLSVYWYQQSLDQGLQFLIQYYNGEERAKGNILERFSAQQFPDLHSELNLSSLELGDSALYFCASSEPLNADTQYFGPGTRLTVL.

This clone was seen a few times. The chain links TRBV7-9 to TRBJ2-7, with TRBD1 matching 8 bases. There are 13 residues in the CDR3. The trim removed 2 bases at V and 9 bases at J, leaving 6 bases unmatched. The germline gives CDR1 SEHNR, CDR2 FQNEAQ (reference sequence). In DNA form, the CDR3 reads TGTGCCAGCAGCTTACCGGACAGGGTGGTGCAGTACTTC. This gives the protein CASSLPDRVVQYF.

The table lists this clone with many counts. V gene TRBV6-2 or TRBV6-3 combines with J gene TRBJ2-7, with D unresolved. Germline values: CDR1 MNHEY, CDR2 SVGEGT. Trimming shortened V by 6 bases and J by 0 bases, and 12 bases separated the two germline ends. This CDR3 has 14 amino acids. For the CDR3, the DNA is TGTGCCAGCAGCATCACATTAAACTCCTACGAGCAGTACTTC. Translation: CASSITLNSYEQYF.

This clone appeared a single time. V gene TRBV5-1 combines with J gene TRBJ1-6; TRBD1 might be the D (6 bases). With 5 bases removed from V and 7 bases from J, the gap between germline ends came to 16 bases. The V gene's germline CDR1 is SGHRS and CDR2 YFSETQ. The CDR3 loop spans 15 amino acids. The CDR3 DNA sequence: TGCGCCAGCAGACCTACAGGGACATCAAATTCACCCCTCCACTTT. Its protein is CASRPTGTSNSPLHF.

This chain links TRBV9 with TRBJ2-3; D call uncertain. V lost 0 bases and J 3 bases, leaving 5 bases between the germline ends. CDR1 SGDLS and CDR2 YYNGEE come from the germline V gene. This CDR3 is built from 13 residues. The chain's CDR3 is CASSVVSTDTQYF. The CDR3 DNA is TGTGCCAGCAGCGTAGTCTCGACAGATACGCAGTATTTT.

The V and J genes are TRBV5-1 and TRBJ2-7; 8 nucleotides line up with TRBD1. This CDR3 contains 13 residues. V gave up 5 bases and J gave up 1 base; unmatched junction bases: 2. Germline V gene sequence: CDR1 SGHRS, CDR2 YFSETQ. CDR3 nucleotide sequence: TGCGCCAGCAGTCGACAGGGGTCCTACGAGCAGTACTTC. Its protein is CASSRQGSYEQYF.

V gene TRBV7-2 combines with J gene TRBJ2-5, with TRBD1 matching 7 bases. The length of the CDR3 is 15 residues. Trimming removed 2 bases from V and 4 bases from J; junction bases left unmatched: 7. Germline CDR1 SGHTA, CDR2 FQGNSA. The CDR3 DNA follows: TGTGCCAGCAGCTTACCGGGCAGGGGGTTAGAGACCCAGTACTTC. Protein sequence: CASSLPGRGLETQYF.

This chain uses TRBV10-1 with TRBJ2-4, with D possibly being TRBD1 (5 bases). The CDR3 contains 14 residues. Per germline, CDR1 WNHNN and CDR2 SYGVQD (reference sequence). Trimming pared 5 bases from V and 1 base from J, leaving 9 bases between. CDR3 coding DNA: TGCGCCAGCAGTCCAAACAGGGCCAAAAACATTCAGTACTTC. Protein product: CASSPNRAKNIQYF.

In this sample, this clone turned up once. The genes are TRBV5-1 and TRBJ1-6; 8 bases align to TRBD1. From germline, CDR1 is SGHRS and CDR2 YFSETQ. V shed 4 bases and J 12 bases; nucleotides not matched to a gene: 15. The CDR3 covers 16 residues. This chain's CDR3 is CASSAEPGGPPGPLHF. For the CDR3, the DNA is TGCGCCAGCAGCGCCGAACCAGGGGGCCCCCCTGGACCCCTCCACTTT.

The chain has TRBV27 and TRBJ2-1, with TRBD1 identical over 7 bases. The CDR3 runs to 14 residues. CDR1 is MNHEY and CDR2 is SMNVEV in the germline V gene (reference sequence). V dropped 3 bases and J dropped 7; count of bases not matched to a gene: 6. CDR3 sequence (DNA): TGTGCCAGCAGTTTCTACGACAGGGATAATGAGCAGTTCTTC. Its translation: CASSFYDRDNEQFF.

The chain has TRBV19 and TRBJ1-5, with TRBD1 matching over 9 bases. The CDR3 has 18 residues. Germline V gene data show CDR1 as LNHDA and CDR2 as SQIVND (reference sequence). V shed 3 bases and J 6 bases; nucleotides not matched to a gene: 15. Written as DNA, the CDR3 is TGTGCCAGTAGTATCGTCCCGGGACAGGGAGTAGTAGGTCAGCCCCAGCATTTT. It translates to CASSIVPGQGVVGQPQHF.

This chain uses TRBV6-5 with TRBJ1-1, with 7 bases that match TRBD1. Germline values: CDR1 MNHEY, CDR2 SVGAGI. Trimming cost V 5 bases and J 2 bases; bases outside gene matches: 5. The CDR3 loop spans 14 amino acids. The CDR3 is CASSLGQVNTEAFF. The CDR3 DNA follows: TGTGCCAGCAGTCTAGGACAGGTTAACACTGAAGCTTTCTTT.

The chain uses TRBV18 and TRBJ1-5; D ambiguous. Germline loops: CDR1 KGHSH, CDR2 LQKENI. The CDR3 extends over 13 amino acids. The V end lost 3 bases, the J end lost 12 bases, and 15 bases lay between the germline ends. The chain's CDR3 is CASSPREAEFQHF. CDR3 nucleotides: TGTGCCAGCTCACCCCGGGAGGCCGAGTTCCAGCATTTT.

This rearrangement joins TRBV5-1 to TRBJ1-3, with a weak D call TRBD1 (6 bases). Trimming left V 3 bases short and J 1 base short, with 11 bases between. Germline V lookup: CDR1 SGHRS, CDR2 YFSETQ. The CDR3 loop spans 15 amino acids. The chain's CDR3 is CASSSETGSGNTIYF. The CDR3 region has the DNA TGCGCCAGCAGCTCCGAGACAGGTTCTGGAAACACCATATATTTT.